This T cell receptor (beta chain) was observed in a study of cytotoxic CD8 clonotypes in ibrutinib-treated CLL. The wider study: The samples contained 255,043 productive templates on average. They also contained an average of about 90,000 productive rearrangements. Broader study findings: Public clonotypes showed up rarely, and on treatment they shrank or held steady. Sustained-remission and progressing patients diverged in sampling times. Relative to age-matched healthy donors, clonality at baseline was higher, and it tracked circulating CD8+ T-cell counts.

TCRdb keeps only in-frame clones here, not all; method: immunoSEQ multiplex PCR. The sample carries about 140,000 clones, approximately 90% recorded once. CDR1 and CDR2 from the germline V gene are SGDLS and YYNGEE. V lost 1 base, J lost 2 bases, and 14 bases lay in between. This CDR3 contains 16 residues. In the case of this clone: As yet, its antigen is unknown.

This TCR came from a human donor with chronic lymphocytic leukemia. The input for sequencing was PBMCs, taken after 12 months of ibrutinib treatment. The chain is built from TRBV9 and TRBJ2-3; D could derive from TRBD1 or TRBD2 (6 bases each). The chain's CDR3 is CASSVSRGLNTDTQYF. The CDR3 DNA follows: TGTGCCAGCAGCGTATCACGGGGGCTCAACACAGATACGCAGTATTTT.